Listed below are T cell receptor beta chains from one sample, sequenced in a study of Ad26.COV2.S vaccination and SARS-CoV-2 variants. Some clones are missing from TCRdb's copy, which holds only in-frame ones; the method was immunoSEQ multiplex PCR. Among more than 300,000 clones, over 80% were seen once, and the ten largest hold 2% to 2.5%. The sample in question was peripheral blood, obtained in a trial of Ad26.COV2.S vaccine versus placebo. Source of these receptors: a person between 18 and 65 years old who received the Ad26.COV2.S COVID-19 vaccine or a placebo. Each CDR3 is given with its conserved first and last residue. D genes are given only for firm matches. Rows may omit the clone size; those that give it use once, few, many or a size class.

D	V	J	size	DNA	CDR3
NA	TRBV27	TRBJ1-5	NA	TGTGCCAGCGGGGCTTTCGACAGTCAGGATCAGCCCCAGCATTTT	CASGAFDSQDQPQHF
NA	TRBV28	TRBJ1-1	NA	TGTGCCAGCAGTCGGGGGTACACTGAAGCTTTCTTT	CASSRGYTEAFF
NA	TRBV5-8	TRBJ2-3	NA	TGTGCCAGCAGCTTGAGATTCGACCGCCGCACAGATACGCAGTATTTT	CASSLRFDRRTDTQYF
NA	TRBV29-1	TRBJ1-3	NA	TGCAGCGTCGCTACAAGTCCCTCTGGAAACACCATATATTTT	CSVATSPSGNTIYF
NA	TRBV15	TRBJ2-5	NA	TGTGCCACCAGCAGAGATAGACAGGAGACCCAGTACTTC	CATSRDRQETQYF
NA	TRBV28	TRBJ1-2	NA	TGTGCCAGCAGTTTATTTAACACAGACCATGGCTACACCTTC	CASSLFNTDHGYTF
TRBD1	TRBV6-5	TRBJ2-7	NA	TGTGCCAGCAGCTTCGGACAGGGGCTGGCCTACGAGCAGTACTTC	CASSFGQGLAYEQYF
TRBD2	TRBV3-1/TRBV3-2	TRBJ2-7	NA	TGTGCCAGCAGCCAATCTGCGGGGACTAGCGGGGTTTACGAGCAGTACTTC	CASSQSAGTSGVYEQYF
TRBD1	TRBV5-5	TRBJ1-5	once	TGTGCCAGCAGCGTTACAGGGGATAGCAATCAGCCCCAGCATTTT	CASSVTGDSNQPQHF
TRBD2	TRBV12-5	TRBJ2-3	NA	TGTGCTAGTGGTCGGACTAGCGGGGGGACCTTCGGCACAGATACGCAGTATTTT	CASGRTSGGTFGTDTQYF
NA	TRBV4-1	TRBJ2-5	NA	TGCGCCAGCAGCCCGAACAATGAGCGGGCGTTCCAAGAGACCCAGTACTTC	CASSPNNERAFQETQYF
TRBD1	TRBV29-1	TRBJ2-7	NA	TGCAGCGTCCGTAGAACAGGGGGCACTTATGACGAGCAGTACTTC	CSVRRTGGTYDEQYF
TRBD1	TRBV5-4	TRBJ1-6	NA	TGTGCCAGCAGCTTGAGGGCAGGGGGAGAATCACCCCTCCACTTT	CASSLRAGGESPLHF
NA	TRBV15	TRBJ2-1	NA	TGTGCCACCAGCAGAGATAGACGGGCCTCTGACAATGAGCAGTTCTTC	CATSRDRRASDNEQFF
NA	TRBV16	TRBJ1-3	NA	TGTGCCAGCAGCCAATCGTACCAGGGAGCTGGAAACACCATATATTTT	CASSQSYQGAGNTIYF
NA	TRBV19	TRBJ1-2	once	TGTGCCAGTACGGGACAAGAAGCTAACTATGGCTACACCTTC	CASTGQEANYGYTF
TRBD1	TRBV5-8	TRBJ1-3	once	TGTGCCAGCAACTTACTGACAGGGCGATCTGGAAACACCATATATTTT	CASNLLTGRSGNTIYF
NA	TRBV2	TRBJ2-2	NA	TGTGCCAGCCGGGTTGGTGGGGAAACCGGGGAGCTGTTTTTT	CASRVGGETGELFF
NA	TRBV9	TRBJ2-1	few	TGTGCCAGCAGCGTAAGGAGCAGTGAGCAGTTCTTC	CASSVRSSEQFF
TRBD1	TRBV6-4	TRBJ2-2	few	TGTGCATACAGGGGGCAGGGGGAGCTGTTTTTT	CAYRGQGELFF
NA	TRBV9	TRBJ1-5	once	TGTGCCAGCAGCGTAGCCCCTAATCAGCCCCAGCATTTT	CASSVAPNQPQHF
TRBD2	TRBV4-1	TRBJ2-3	few	TGCGCCAGCAGCCAAGATGGTGAGCGGGGGGGGCTAGATACGCAGTATTTT	CASSQDGERGGLDTQYF
TRBD2	TRBV7-2	TRBJ2-5	few	TGTGCCAGCAGCAGGACTAGCAGAGAGACCCAGTACTTC	CASSRTSRETQYF
TRBD2	TRBV6-1	TRBJ2-1	NA	TGTGCCAGCAGTGAGAAGGGCGGGGGGGCCCTTTTCTTC	CASSEKGGGALFF
TRBD2	TRBV5-1	TRBJ2-3	NA	TGCGCCAGCAGCATACTAGCGGGGGTGGCTGATACGCAGTATTTT	CASSILAGVADTQYF
NA	TRBV2	TRBJ1-5	few	TGTGCCAGCGCCGTCGCTCGACCGGGCAATCAGCCCCAGCATTTT	CASAVARPGNQPQHF
NA	TRBV6-1	TRBJ2-1	NA	TGTGCCAGCAGTGACGGAGGGGGGGCGTTTTACAATGAGCAGTTCTTC	CASSDGGGAFYNEQFF
NA	TRBV20-1	TRBJ2-7	NA	TGCAGTGCTTCCTCCACCCGCGAGCAGTACTTC	CSASSTREQYF
TRBD1	TRBV4-1	TRBJ2-2	NA	TGCGCCAGCAGCCAAGTCGGGACAGGGTACACCGGGGAGCTGTTTTTT	CASSQVGTGYTGELFF
NA	TRBV27	TRBJ2-3	NA	TGTGCCAGCAGTTTTGGGCTATTCACAGATACGCAGTATTTT	CASSFGLFTDTQYF
NA	TRBV7-3	TRBJ2-1	NA	TGTGCCAGCAGCCCCCGAGGGTCCCACAATGAGCAGTTCTTC	CASSPRGSHNEQFF
TRBD1	TRBV7-9	TRBJ2-3	NA	TGTGCCAGCAGCTCTACCCCGGCCGGGACAGAATTTAGCACAGATACGCAGTATTTT	CASSSTPAGTEFSTDTQYF
NA	TRBV7-9	TRBJ1-4	NA	TGTGCCAGCAGTAGCTCGGGAGGGCCAAGCGAAAAACTGTTTTTT	CASSSSGGPSEKLFF